The 17 T cell receptor beta chains listed next were all sequenced from one sample in a study of lymphopenia after photon versus proton radiotherapy. Sequencing used immunoSEQ multiplex PCR; TCRdb keeps in-frame clones, though not all of them. Among 55,000 to 70,000 clones listed, around 87% were seen once. Sequences were derived from peripheral blood, sampled from a patient treated with proton-based radiotherapy. The receptor set was obtained from a man older than 75 with esophageal cancer.

The rearrangement links TRBV30 to TRBJ2-3; weak D call: TRBD2 (5 bases). Trimming stripped 4 bases from V and 2 bases from J, with 16 bases between. The germline gives CDR1 GTSNPN, CDR2 SVGIG (reference sequence). This CDR3 has 15 residues. Written as DNA, the CDR3 is TGTGCCTGGACGATAGGACTCTTGCCCACAGATACGCAGTATTTT. Translated: CAWTIGLLPTDTQYF.

V is TRBV7-3 and J is TRBJ1-2; 10 bases match TRBD1. The CDR3 runs to 15 residues. Germline CDR1 reads SGHTA; CDR2 reads FQGTGA. J was trimmed by 3 bases and V by 0 bases; bases with no gene match: 1. CDR3 bases: TGTGCCAGCAGCTTAACCGGGACAGGGGACTATGGCTACACCTTC. Protein sequence: CASSLTGTGDYGYTF.

The chain combines TRBV7-2 with TRBJ2-3; tentatively, D is TRBD1 (6 bases). Germline CDR1 reads SGHTA; CDR2 reads FQGNSA. This CDR3 spans 17 amino acids. V shed 5 bases and J shed 4 bases, with 22 bases lying between them. The CDR3 coding sequence is TGTGCCAGCAGCCCCCTGTTTATAGCAGAGGGGGCAGATACGCAGTATTTT. Translation gives CASSPLFIAEGADTQYF.

The CDR3 reads CASSPGVSGTWGETQYF. Written as DNA, the CDR3 is TGCGCCAGCAGCCCTGGGGTATCCGGGACTTGGGGAGAGACCCAGTACTTC. The J gene is TRBJ2-5, the V gene TRBV4-3, with D perhaps matching TRBD2 (6 bases). The CDR3 is 17 amino acids. Trimming took 4 bases from V and 4 from J, leaving 22 bases between them. Germline CDR1 is LGHNA and CDR2 is YSLEER.

The chain joins TRBV4-3 to TRBJ1-3, with a weak D call TRBD1 (5 bases). With 0 bases removed from V and 2 bases from J, the gap between germline ends came to 8 bases. The CDR3 covers 15 residues. Germline assignment: CDR1 LGHNA and CDR2 YSLEER. This chain's CDR3 is CASSQDSGPGNTIYF. For the CDR3, the DNA is TGCGCCAGCAGCCAAGATTCGGGGCCTGGAAACACCATATATTTT.

With respect to this clone: The conserved phenylalanine or tryptophan is not found at the CDR3 terminus, so this likely reflects a read error. The chain joins TRBV10-3 to TRBJ2-7, with D tentatively TRBD1 (5 bases). This CDR3 has 15 residues. Trimming took 7 bases from V and 4 from J, leaving 20 bases between them. CDR1 is ENHRY and CDR2 is SYGVKD in the germline V gene. Written as DNA, the CDR3 is TGTGCCATCAATCGGGCCGGTCAGGGTAAATACGAGCAGTACTAC. Translating gives CAINRAGQGKYEQYY.

V is TRBV7-3 and J is TRBJ1-5; the D is unclear. Trimming pared 4 bases from V and 0 bases from J, leaving 16 bases between. Germline loops: CDR1 SGHTA, CDR2 FQGTGA. This CDR3 is 17 amino acids long. The chain's CDR3 is CASSSPEVLYSNQPQHF. The CDR3 DNA reads TGTGCCAGCAGCTCACCCGAGGTCCTGTATAGCAATCAGCCCCAGCATTTT.

This sequence joins TRBV5-5 and TRBJ2-3, with D unclear. In germline, CDR1 is SGHKS, CDR2 YYEKEE (reference sequence). V was shortened by 1 base and J by 0 bases, with 3 bases between the two germline ends. The CDR3 runs to 13 residues. In DNA, the CDR3 is TGTGCCAGCAGCTTGAGTAGCACAGATACGCAGTATTTT. This codes for CASSLSSTDTQYF. The full variable domain, in which reference TRBV5-5 and TRBJ2-3 provide the parts outside the CDR3, is DAGVTQSPTHLIKTRGQQVTLRCSPISGHKSVSWYQQVLGQGPQFIFQYYEKEERGRGNFPDRFSARQFPNYSSELNVNALLLGDSALYLCASSLSSTDTQYFGPGTRLTVL.

The chain recombines TRBV7-2 with TRBJ2-1; D possibly corresponds to TRBD2 (6 bases). The V and J ends lost 1 base and 2 bases respectively, with 9 bases between them. In germline, CDR1 is SGHTA, CDR2 FQGNSA. This CDR3 has 15 amino acids. The CDR3 nucleotides are TGTGCCAGCAGCTTAGACTGGAGGGCCTACAATGAGCAGTTCTTC. Translation gives CASSLDWRAYNEQFF.

This clone has a single count. V usage is TRBV4-3 and J usage is TRBJ2-1; D is unresolved. The V gene lost 0 bases and the J gene lost 5 bases, with 5 bases spanning the gap. The CDR3 sequence is 13 residues long. CDR1 and CDR2 (germline): LGHNA, YSLEER. Here the CDR3 DNA reads TGCGCCAGCAGCCAAGATTCAGACAATGAGCAGTTCTTC. Translation: CASSQDSDNEQFF.

J is TRBJ1-4 and V is TRBV6-5; 9 bases align to TRBD1. The CDR3 length is 14 residues. From germline, CDR1 is MNHEY and CDR2 SVGAGI. V dropped 8 bases and J dropped 5; count of bases not matched to a gene: 6. CDR3 loop: CASAAQGANEKLFF. In DNA, the CDR3 is TGTGCCAGCGCCGCACAGGGGGCCAATGAAAAACTGTTTTTT.

This chain connects TRBV11-3 to TRBJ2-7; 7 nucleotides agree with TRBD1. Losses at the gene ends were 4 bases for V and 6 bases for J; bases not matched to a gene: 6. Germline V gene sequence: CDR1 SGHNT, CDR2 YENEEA. This CDR3 has 13 residues. CDR3 region: CASSSVTGAEQYF. CDR3 DNA: TGTGCCAGCAGCTCGGTCACAGGGGCCGAGCAGTACTTC. The variable domain in full, completed from reference TRBV11-3 and TRBJ2-7, reads EAGVVQSPRYKIIEKKQPVAFWCNPISGHNTLYWYLQNLGQGPELLIRYENEEAVDDSQLPKDRFSAERLKGVDSTLKIQPAELGDSAVYLCASSSVTGAEQYFGPGTRLTVT.

The V call is TRBV7-6, the J call TRBJ2-2; the D call may be TRBD1 or TRBD2 (6 bases each). This CDR3 contains 19 residues. V was clipped by 0 bases and J by 2 bases, with 19 bases between them. CDR1 SGHVS and CDR2 FNYEAQ come from the germline V gene. The CDR3 region is CASSLAIGGGRRNTGELFF. The CDR3 DNA sequence: TGTGCCAGCAGCTTAGCGATCGGGGGCGGACGCAGAAACACCGGGGAGCTGTTTTTT.

This chain connects TRBV5-1 to TRBJ1-4; D gene uncertain. From germline, CDR1 is SGHRS and CDR2 YFSETQ. Trimming removed 0 bases at V and 5 bases at J, with 8 bases between. The CDR3 spans 14 residues. The CDR3 protein is CASSLGLGNEKLFF. CDR3 DNA sequence: TGCGCCAGCAGCTTGGGTCTGGGAAATGAAAAACTGTTTTTT.

CDR3 region: CASSYQTGRNTEAFF. The DNA for the CDR3 is TGTGCCAGCAGCTATCAGACAGGGCGCAACACTGAAGCTTTCTTT. The V and J genes are TRBV7-2 and TRBJ1-1, with TRBD1 matching 7 bases. The V gene's germline CDR1 is SGHTA and CDR2 FQGNSA. The CDR3 consists of 15 residues. Trimming at V came to 4 bases and at J to 2 bases, leaving 7 bases not matched to a gene.

The chain has TRBV2 and TRBJ2-5, with 10 bases lining up with TRBD2. The ends lost 10 bases at V and 3 bases at J; junction bases unmatched: 11. The CDR3 has 15 residues. Germline-derived CDR1 and CDR2 are SNHLY and FYNNEI. This chain's CDR3 is CATGLADIPEETQYF. For the CDR3, the DNA is TGTGCCACAGGACTAGCGGATATACCAGAAGAGACCCAGTACTTC.

This clone has just one count. In DNA, the CDR3 is TGTGCCAGCAGCCCGGGACTCCCTACCGGGGAGCTGTTTTTT. It encodes CASSPGLPTGELFF. The rearrangement joins TRBV27 to TRBJ2-2, with D perhaps TRBD2 (6 bases). CDR3 length: 14 amino acids. Trimming stripped 6 bases from V and 5 bases from J, with 13 bases between. Germline-derived CDR1 and CDR2 are MNHEY and SMNVEV (reference sequence).